The 10 T cell receptor beta chains listed next were all sequenced from one sample in a study of cytotoxic CD8 clonotypes in ibrutinib-treated CLL. Sequencing used immunoSEQ multiplex PCR; TCRdb keeps in-frame clones, though not all of them. The table records some 350,000 clones, roughly 71% of them present only once. The starting material was PBMCs, obtained after 36 months of ibrutinib treatment. The receptors come from a human donor with chronic lymphocytic leukemia.

The genes are TRBV2 and TRBJ2-7; possible D gene TRBD1, 5 bases. This CDR3 comprises 14 residues. V was cut by 3 bases and J by 5 bases, with 14 bases left in between. Germline CDR1 reads SNHLY; CDR2 reads FYNNEI. Written as DNA, the CDR3 is TGTGCCAGCAGTGAGGGCAGGGTTCGGGACGAGCAGTACTTC. Translated: CASSEGRVRDEQYF.

The chain recombines TRBV5-1 with TRBJ1-4; D is undetermined. Germline assignment: CDR1 SGHRS and CDR2 YFSETQ. There are 14 residues in the CDR3. Trimming shortened V by 4 bases and J by 0 bases, and 7 bases separated the two germline ends. The CDR3 coding sequence is TGCGCCAGCAGCCAGCGTTCAACTAATGAAAAACTGTTTTTT. This encodes CASSQRSTNEKLFF. Full variable domain (missing parts from reference TRBV5-1 and TRBJ1-4): KAGVTQTPRYLIKTRGQQVTLSCSPISGHRSVSWYQQTPGQGLQFLFEYFSETQRNKGNFPGRFSGRQFSNSRSEMNVSTLELGDSALYLCASSQRSTNEKLFFGSGTQLSVL.

Comment on this clone: A much larger clone differs from this one at a single base, so this may be a read error. Other DNA sequences in the same sample also yield this CDR3. The chain links TRBV5-1 to TRBJ2-7; no reliable D call. Looked up from germline, CDR1 is SGHRS and CDR2 is YFSETQ. This CDR3 comprises 12 residues. The V and J ends lost 0 bases and 3 bases respectively, with 4 bases between them. The DNA of the CDR3 is TGCGCCAGCAGCTTGGGCGGCTACGAGCAGTACTTC. It yields the protein CASSLGGYEQYF.

The chain employs TRBV7-9 and TRBJ2-3; a possible D gene is TRBD1 (5 bases). CDR3 length: 14 residues. Deletions cut 1 base from V and 10 bases from J, with 15 bases between. Germline V gene lookup returns CDR1 SEHNR and CDR2 FQNEAQ (reference sequence). CDR3: CASSLGQNEVSQYF. The DNA of the CDR3 is TGTGCCAGCAGCTTAGGACAGAATGAGGTTTCGCAGTATTTT.

The genes are TRBV11-2 and TRBJ1-2; D might be TRBD1 (6 bases). Germline CDR1 is SGHAT and CDR2 is FQNNGV. This CDR3 region has 16 residues. V lost 1 base to trimming and J lost 1 base, with 13 bases between them. Written as DNA, the CDR3 is TGTGCCAGCAGCTTAGTCAGGACAGAAAATAACTATGGCTACACCTTC. This translates into CASSLVRTENNYGYTF.

This clone has only a few counts. This chain connects TRBV11-2 to TRBJ2-4; D is unclear. The CDR3 length is 18 residues. Germline V gene lookup returns CDR1 SGHAT and CDR2 FQNNGV. V lost 1 base, J lost 0 bases, and 16 bases lay in between. Here the CDR3 DNA reads TGTGCCAGCAGCTTAGTAGTTGGGCCAAGACTAGCCAAAAACATTCAGTACTTC. Translation: CASSLVVGPRLAKNIQYF.

This clone was seen a handful of times. CDR3 amino acids: CASSRWGNEQYF. CDR3 nucleotides: TGTGCCAGCAGCCGATGGGGGAACGAGCAGTACTTC. J is TRBJ2-7 and V is TRBV2; D may correspond to TRBD1 or TRBD2 (5 bases each). CDR1 is SNHLY, CDR2 FYNNEI, per germline. Trimming left V 6 bases short and J 5 bases short, with 11 bases between. The CDR3 covers 12 residues.

The V call is TRBV5-4, the J call TRBJ2-7; D is undetermined. The CDR3 sequence is 14 residues long. V lost 7 bases, J lost 3 bases, and 17 bases lay in between. Germline lookup yields CDR1 SGHNT and CDR2 YYREEE (reference sequence). The CDR3 is CASRRGGEHYEQYF. The CDR3 DNA is TGTGCCAGCCGTCGTGGCGGAGAACACTACGAGCAGTACTTC. The variable domain in full, completed from reference TRBV5-4 and TRBJ2-7, reads ETGVTQSPTHLIKTRGQQVTLRCSSQSGHNTVSWYQQALGQGPQFIFQYYREEENGRGNFPPRFSGLQFPNYSSELNVNALELDDSALYLCASRRGGEHYEQYFGPGTRLTVT.

The rearrangement links TRBV28 to TRBJ2-7, with D hard to call. This CDR3 has 14 amino acids. From germline, CDR1 is MDHEN and CDR2 SYDVKM. V was shortened by 0 bases and J by 5 bases, with 11 bases between the two germline ends. The CDR3 spells CASSLWGISHEQYF. The CDR3 DNA sequence: TGTGCCAGCAGTTTATGGGGAATTTCCCACGAGCAGTACTTC.

There are a few counts of this clone. V gene TRBV6-6 combines with J gene TRBJ2-7, with 7 bases fitting TRBD1. Germline V lookup: CDR1 MNHNY, CDR2 SVGAGI (reference sequence). The CDR3 consists of 14 residues. J was trimmed by 3 bases and V by 8 bases; bases with no gene match: 10. CDR3 bases: TGTGCCAGCCTGGATTCAGGGGGAAGCTACGAGCAGTACTTC. Its translation: CASLDSGGSYEQYF.